Below, 15 T cell receptor beta chains from the same sample are listed, as sequenced in a study of T-cell memory formation after mild COVID-19. TCRdb independently ran MiXCR on the 5' RACE reads; one entry per CDR3 protein. The sample records fewer than 450,000 distinct CDR3 sequences, roughly 26% being singletons. Material: PBMCs or a T cell subset sorted from them (not recorded which). The receptors originated from an adult woman who had mild COVID-19 (a few samples of this study predate the infection). Cell type and time point are not known.

The J gene is TRBJ2-1, the V gene TRBV4-1; 9 bases are shared with TRBD2. Trimming cost V 2 bases and J 6 bases; bases outside gene matches: 5. Germline V lookup: CDR1 MGHRA, CDR2 YSYEKL. CDR3 length: 15 residues. The CDR3 is CASSQLAGNLNEQFF. In nucleotides, the CDR3 is TGCGCCAGCAGCCAACTAGCGGGGAACCTCAATGAGCAGTTCTTC.

This rearrangement joins TRBV6-6 to TRBJ2-3; D is unresolved. The V gene lost 5 bases and the J gene lost 0 bases, with 12 bases spanning the gap. The CDR3 extends over 15 amino acids. Germline V gene data show CDR1 as MNHNY and CDR2 as SVGAGI (reference sequence). The CDR3 DNA sequence: TGTGCCAGCAGTCCCGGACGTACCAGCACAGATACGCAGTATTTT. Protein: CASSPGRTSTDTQYF.

This clonotype came up many times. The CDR3 nucleotides read TGTGCCAGCAGTTACTCGCGGACTAGCGGGGTCCCAGATACGCAGTATTTT. Translation gives CASSYSRTSGVPDTQYF. The chain has TRBV6-5 and TRBJ2-3; 12 bases match TRBD2. The V gene end was trimmed by 0 bases and the J gene end by 4 bases; junction bases not matched to a gene: 5. From germline, CDR1 is MNHEY and CDR2 SVGAGI. This CDR3 contains 17 residues.

This clonotype occurred a few times. The chain recombines TRBV7-9 with TRBJ2-2; D remains ambiguous. Germline CDR1 and CDR2: SEHNR and FQNEAQ (reference sequence). The CDR3 is 17 residues long. The V and J ends lost 2 bases and 7 bases respectively, with 20 bases between them. The CDR3 DNA is TGTGCCAGCAGCTTACGTGATTGGGCCAGTACCCACGGGGAGCTGTTTTTT. Translated, it gives CASSLRDWASTHGELFF.

J is TRBJ1-1 and V is TRBV29-1; 7 bases line up with TRBD1. After removal of 5 bases from V and 6 bases from J, the junction contained 6 bases not matched to a gene. In germline, CDR1 is SQVTM, CDR2 ANQGSEA. CDR3 length equals 12 residues. CDR3 bases: TGCAGCGTTTGGACAGGTTCCCCTGAAGCTTTCTTT. Amino acid sequence: CSVWTGSPEAFF.

This clonotype has more than one count but fewer than ten. In DNA, the CDR3 is TGTGCCAGCAGCCCAAGTGTCGCCCCGGGACTAGGCTTCAATGAGCAGTTCTTC. This encodes CASSPSVAPGLGFNEQFF. The chain employs TRBV4-2 and TRBJ2-1, with 8 nucleotides matching TRBD2. In germline, CDR1 is LGHNA, CDR2 YNFKEQ. There are 18 residues in the CDR3. V gave up 4 bases and J gave up 6 bases; unmatched junction bases: 17.

This clonotype was picked up a small number of times. V usage is TRBV5-1 and J usage is TRBJ2-1; D is ambiguous. Germline V CDR1 and CDR2: SGHRS, YFSETQ. V was clipped by 7 bases and J by 4 bases, with 27 bases between them. The CDR3 sequence is 18 residues long. CDR3 DNA sequence: TGCGCCAGCGCTGAGAGGACGCAATCCTCCACCGTGTACAATGAGCAGTTCTTC. This gives the protein CASAERTQSSTVYNEQFF.

Ten or more counts support this clonotype. This CDR3 is CASSLRTGGPYEQYF. In DNA form, the CDR3 reads TGCGCCAGCAGCTTAAGGACAGGGGGACCCTACGAGCAGTACTTC. The rearrangement links TRBV5-1 to TRBJ2-7; 10 nucleotides match TRBD1. CDR1 is SGHRS and CDR2 is YFSETQ in the germline V gene. The length of the CDR3 is 15 residues. The V gene end was trimmed by 2 bases and the J gene end by 2 bases; junction bases not matched to a gene: 4.

In its sample, this clonotype was seen a few times. This rearrangement joins TRBV24-1 to TRBJ2-1, with 11 bases identical to TRBD2. Unmatched junction bases numbered 8, after V lost 4 bases and J lost 7 bases. The germline CDR1 and CDR2 sequences are KGHDR and SFDVKD. The CDR3 length is 16 residues. CDR3: CATSESTSGSRNEQFF. Here the CDR3 DNA reads TGTGCCACCAGTGAATCAACTAGCGGGAGTCGTAATGAGCAGTTCTTC.

This clonotype was observed a few times. The chain links TRBV6-6 to TRBJ2-7; D is possibly TRBD1 (6 bases). Germline-derived CDR1 and CDR2 are MNHNY and SVGAGI (reference sequence). Trimming pared 0 bases from V and 0 bases from J, leaving 12 bases between. The CDR3 loop spans 16 amino acids. The CDR3 region has the DNA TGTGCCAGCAGTTACTCGACAGGTCTTATCTCCTACGAGCAGTACTTC. Its protein product is CASSYSTGLISYEQYF.

This clonotype occurred a few times. The rearrangement joins TRBV7-8 to TRBJ1-3; no clear D gene. Trimming removed 1 base at V and 4 bases at J, with 8 bases between. This CDR3 spans 14 amino acids. CDR1 SGHVS and CDR2 FQNEAQ come from the germline V gene. CDR3 coding DNA: TGTGCCAGCAGCTTAGAGGGCTGGGGAAACACCATATATTTT. This sequence encodes CASSLEGWGNTIYF.

The J gene is TRBJ2-1, the V gene TRBV7-2; D is perhaps TRBD2 (6 bases). This CDR3 is built from 15 residues. The germline gives CDR1 SGHTA, CDR2 FQGNSA. V dropped 4 bases and J dropped 2 bases, with 12 bases sitting between them. The CDR3 coding sequence is TGTGCCAGCAGCTCAAGCGGGCTGCCCTACAATGAGCAGTTCTTC. Protein product: CASSSSGLPYNEQFF.

The chain employs TRBV20-1 and TRBJ2-7, with D unresolved. Trimming pared 3 bases from V and 3 bases from J, leaving 9 bases between. Looked up from germline, CDR1 is DFQATT and CDR2 is SNEGSKA (reference sequence). The CDR3 has 12 residues. The CDR3 region has the DNA TGCAGTGCTAGCTCAGTAATCTACGAGCAGTACTTC. Its protein is CSASSVIYEQYF.

The CDR3 coding sequence is TGTGCCAGCAGTTTTTCTGGCGGGAGTAAGAATGAGCAGTTCTTC. It translates to CASSFSGGSKNEQFF. V gene TRBV12-3 or TRBV12-4 combines with J gene TRBJ2-1; TRBD2 aligns across 7 bases. V was pared by 3 bases and J by 7 bases, with 9 bases of the junction left unmatched. There are 15 residues in the CDR3.

The chain is built from TRBV5-1 and TRBJ1-1, with TRBD1 identical over 8 bases. Trimming removed 2 bases from V and 4 bases from J; junction bases left unmatched: 7. Germline assignment: CDR1 SGHRS and CDR2 YFSETQ. CDR3 size: 15 residues. This CDR3 reads CASSLRDRFSTEAFF. DNA for the CDR3: TGCGCCAGCAGCTTACGGGACAGGTTTTCCACTGAAGCTTTCTTT.